The 14 T cell receptor beta chains given below trace back to one sample, sequenced in a study of vaccination and CD4 T cells after COVID-19 (dated 2022 in TCRdb). No cognate antigen is known for these TCRs. Per the publication, the treatment or condition label means: approximately 9-day PBMC culture with coronavirus spike peptide pools or control peptides (ViraFEST assay). CD4+ T cells from unexposed donors were collected before the COVID-19 pandemic (2011-2018). The library relied on PCR. For sequencing, an Illumina iSeq 100 was employed. DNA from cultured CD4+ T cells underwent TCR sequencing with the Oncomine TCR Beta short-read assay at the Johns Hopkins FTIC core. Using fastp trimming at Q25 and MiXCR clonotype assembly, TCRdb reanalyzed the public sequencing data and kept in-frame beta chains. Rows matching on CDR3 protein sequence are summarized as one entry with the most common DNA and genes. This sample holds around 6,500 distinct CDR3 sequences; around a third were observed only once. The ten largest clones add up to approximately 28% of the sample.

Sequencing was performed on CD4+ T cells from blood, cultured in vitro. The receptors shown here come from a human donor in good health.

The chain links TRBV5-1 to TRBJ1-1, with D perhaps TRBD1 (5 bases). The V end was cut by 4 bases, the J end by 4 bases, with 14 bases between. The germline V gene encodes CDR1 SGHRS and CDR2 YFSETQ. CDR3 length: 14 amino acids. In DNA form, the CDR3 reads TGCGCCAGCAGCCCGCAGGGCGCGGGCACTGAAGCTTTCTTT. Protein product: CASSPQGAGTEAFF.

This clonotype is medium-sized by share. The J gene is TRBJ1-2, the V gene TRBV20-1; D might be TRBD1 (5 bases). The CDR3 is 12 amino acids. V was pared by 6 bases and J by 4 bases, with 12 bases between. The germline gives CDR1 DFQATT, CDR2 SNEGSKA (reference sequence). The CDR3 loop reads CSATMTAYGYTF. The CDR3 DNA follows: TGCAGTGCCACCATGACAGCCTATGGCTACACCTTC.

V gene TRBV7-9 combines with J gene TRBJ1-2; no firm D call. CDR3 length equals 12 residues. Trimming removed 5 bases from V and 5 bases from J, with 9 bases in between. The germline V gene encodes CDR1 SEHNR and CDR2 FQNEAQ (reference sequence). CDR3 amino acids: CASSQSGYGYTF. The CDR3 nucleotides read TGTGCCAGCAGCCAGTCAGGATATGGCTACACCTTC.

About this clonotype itself: A single base separates this from a much larger clone, so it may be a read error. The chain uses TRBV19 and TRBJ1-1; D gene uncertain. This CDR3 is built from 12 residues. The V gene's germline CDR1 is LNHDA and CDR2 SQIVND (reference sequence). V lost 7 bases and J 9 bases, leaving 15 bases between the germline ends. Here the CDR3 reads CASNEVRLKAFF. The DNA for the CDR3 is TGTGCCAGTAATGAGGTGCGGCTCAAAGCTTTCTTT.

This clonotype was seen a handful of times. This chain joins TRBV30 and TRBJ2-5; possibly TRBD1 for D (6 bases). Germline-derived CDR1 and CDR2 are GTSNPN and SVGIG (reference sequence). CDR3 length: 14 amino acids. V lost 2 bases and J lost 5, with 15 bases in between. CDR3 sequence reads: CAWSRVDRSETQYF. CDR3 in DNA: TGTGCCTGGAGTCGGGTGGACAGATCGGAGACCCAGTACTTC.

J is TRBJ2-5 and V is TRBV7-2; a possible D gene is TRBD1 (7 bases). V was shortened by 1 base and J by 0 bases, with 12 bases between the two germline ends. This CDR3 region has 16 residues. Germline V gene lookup returns CDR1 SGHTA and CDR2 FQGNSA. CDR3 amino acids: CASSLGGTANQETQYF. DNA of the CDR3: TGTGCCAGCAGCTTAGGCGGGACAGCAAACCAAGAGACCCAGTACTTC.

V gene TRBV5-5 combines with J gene TRBJ1-6, with D maybe TRBD1 (6 bases). The CDR3 sequence is 14 residues long. Germline V gene sequence: CDR1 SGHKS, CDR2 YYEKEE (reference sequence). V was shortened by 4 bases and J by 6 bases, with 11 bases between the two germline ends. CDR3 DNA sequence: TGTGCCAGCAGCGCCGGACAGCTTAATTCACCCCTCCACTTT. Residues: CASSAGQLNSPLHF.

The chain links TRBV7-8 to TRBJ1-1; a possible D gene is TRBD1 (6 bases). The germline gives CDR1 SGHVS, CDR2 FQNEAQ. CDR3 length equals 13 residues. Trimming took off 2 bases at V and 6 bases at J, with 10 bases between the two ends. CDR3 sequence (DNA): TGTGCCAGCAGCTTACAGGGGTTCGCTGAAGCTTTCTTT. Encoded protein: CASSLQGFAEAFF.

This clonotype came up a few times. The chain combines TRBV6-1 with TRBJ2-2; 7 nucleotides line up with TRBD1. Germline values: CDR1 MNHNS, CDR2 SASEGT. The ends lost 6 bases at V and 1 base at J; junction bases unmatched: 5. The CDR3 totals 15 residues. CDR3 region: CASRRTGENTGELFF. DNA for the CDR3: TGTGCCAGCAGGCGGACAGGAGAGAACACCGGGGAGCTGTTTTTT.

The chain couples TRBV19 to TRBJ2-7; D is uncertain. CDR1 is LNHDA, CDR2 SQIVND, per germline (reference sequence). The CDR3 extends over 15 amino acids. The V and J ends lost 5 bases and 0 bases respectively, with 14 bases between them. CDR3 DNA: TGTGCCAGTAGTCCCGACCAGTGGGCCTCCTACGAGCAGTACTTC. Amino acids: CASSPDQWASYEQYF.

The chain recombines TRBV29-1 with TRBJ2-7; D not certain. The CDR3 totals 13 residues. V shed 4 bases and J shed 2 bases, with 12 bases lying between them. CDR1 is SQVTM, CDR2 ANQGSEA, per germline. The CDR3 loop reads CSVGRDSPYEQYF. The CDR3 DNA reads TGCAGCGTTGGGCGAGACTCCCCCTACGAGCAGTACTTC.

The chain employs TRBV12-3 or TRBV12-4 and TRBJ1-1; 8 positions agree with TRBD1. With 6 bases clipped from V and 3 bases from J, the junction kept 3 bases outside the gene matches. The CDR3 is 13 amino acids. The CDR3: CASRRQGHTEAFF. The CDR3 bases are TGTGCCAGCAGGAGACAGGGGCACACTGAAGCTTTCTTT.

The sample holds one count of this clonotype. The J gene is TRBJ1-4, the V gene TRBV5-8, with TRBD1 as a possible D gene (5 bases). CDR1 is SGHTS, CDR2 YDEGEE, per germline. The V end lost 7 bases, the J end lost 4 bases, and 14 bases lay between the germline ends. This CDR3 comprises 14 residues. DNA for the CDR3: TGTGCCAGCTTCCCGTGGGGCCATAATGAAAAACTGTTTTTT. Encoded protein: CASFPWGHNEKLFF.

This clonotype was counted a single time. V gene TRBV9 combines with J gene TRBJ1-1; possible D gene TRBD1, 6 bases. The CDR3 runs 13 residues. Trimming shortened V by 4 bases and J by 8 bases, and 15 bases separated the two germline ends. Germline CDR1 reads SGDLS; CDR2 reads YYNGEE. The CDR3 region has the DNA TGTGCCAGCAGCCCCAGGGGTCGACAGGAAGCTTTCTTT. Amino acid sequence: CASSPRGRQEAFF.